The rows below give T cell receptor beta chains drawn from one sample of a study of blood T cell repertoires in COVID-19. Assay used: immunoSEQ multiplex PCR; TCRdb lists only in-frame clones, some missing. Altogether 200,000 to 250,000 clones are present, less than 90% being singletons, with the ten largest covering around 5.5%. Sequenced input: peripheral blood. These receptors were obtained from a woman aged 60 to 75 who had recovered from COVID-19. The CDR3 runs from the conserved cysteine through the conserved F or W. Each record gives: clone size, D gene, V gene, J gene, CDR3 protein, CDR3 DNA. The D gene is left open where the match is weak. Expanded clones are given a class, and other clones once, few, many or no size at all.

>NA|TRBD1|TRBV6-5|TRBJ1-5
CASSDRGSGNQPQHF
TGTGCCAGCAGCGACAGGGGCAGTGGCAATCAGCCCCAGCATTTT
>NA|NA|TRBV6-2/TRBV6-3|TRBJ1-1
CASSYDRGRDGNTEAFF
TGTGCCAGCAGTTACGATAGAGGGCGGGACGGGAACACTGAAGCTTTCTTT
>NA|NA|TRBV20-1|TRBJ1-3
CSAAPGNTIYF
TGCAGTGCTGCGCCTGGAAACACCATATATTTT
>once|NA|TRBV6-4|TRBJ2-1
CASSERLYNEQFF
TGTGCCAGCAGTGAGCGACTTTACAATGAGCAGTTCTTC
>once|TRBD1|TRBV5-6|TRBJ2-7
CASRSWDRPYEQYF
TGTGCCAGCCGCTCCTGGGACAGACCCTACGAGCAGTACTTC
>NA|TRBD1|TRBV5-1|TRBJ1-6
CASRLSMGTGDNSPLHF
TGCGCCAGCCGCTTATCAATGGGGACAGGTGATAATTCACCCCTCCACTTT
>NA|NA|TRBV7-9|TRBJ1-4
CASSPGRGDEKLFF
TGTGCCAGCAGCCCAGGGAGGGGGGATGAAAAACTGTTTTTT
>NA|NA|TRBV30|TRBJ2-5
CAWSPGRGMLQETQYF
TGTGCCTGGAGCCCTGGCAGGGGAATGTTACAAGAGACCCAGTACTTC
>NA|NA|TRBV19|TRBJ1-2
CASSIVAGPSGYTF
TGTGCCAGTAGTATAGTTGCAGGGCCTAGTGGCTACACCTTC
>NA|NA|TRBV11-3|TRBJ2-3
CASSFLAEGSSTQYF
TGTGCCAGCAGCTTCTTAGCGGAGGGGAGCAGTACGCAGTATTTT
>NA|TRBD2|TRBV6-2/TRBV6-3|TRBJ2-1
CASSSAGDFSYNEQFF
TGTGCCAGCAGTTCAGCGGGGGATTTCTCCTACAATGAGCAGTTCTTC
>NA|NA|TRBV18|TRBJ2-7
CASSLPRVPYEQYF
TGTGCCAGCTCACTTCCCAGGGTTCCCTACGAGCAGTACTTC